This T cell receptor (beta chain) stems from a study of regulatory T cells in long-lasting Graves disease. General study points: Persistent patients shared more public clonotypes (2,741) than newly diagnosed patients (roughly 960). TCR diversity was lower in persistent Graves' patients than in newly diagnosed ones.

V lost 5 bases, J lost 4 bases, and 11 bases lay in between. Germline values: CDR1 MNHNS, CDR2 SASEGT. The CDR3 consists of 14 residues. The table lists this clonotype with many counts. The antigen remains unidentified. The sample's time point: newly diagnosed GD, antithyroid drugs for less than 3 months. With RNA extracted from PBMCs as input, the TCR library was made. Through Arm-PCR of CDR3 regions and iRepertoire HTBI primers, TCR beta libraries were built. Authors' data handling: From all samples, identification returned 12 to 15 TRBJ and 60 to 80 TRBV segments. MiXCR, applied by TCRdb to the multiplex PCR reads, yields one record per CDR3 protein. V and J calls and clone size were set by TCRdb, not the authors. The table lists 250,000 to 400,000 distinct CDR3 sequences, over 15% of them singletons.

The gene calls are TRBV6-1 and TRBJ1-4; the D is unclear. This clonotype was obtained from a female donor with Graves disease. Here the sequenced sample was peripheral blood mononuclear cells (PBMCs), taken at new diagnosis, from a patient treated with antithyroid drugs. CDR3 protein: CASSPGYGNEKLFF. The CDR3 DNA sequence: TGTGCCAGCAGTCCCGGTTATGGTAATGAAAAACTGTTTTTT.